These 12 T cell receptor beta chains came from one sample sequenced in a study of OX40 agonist ivuxolimab in advanced cancers. TCRdb's table, derived via immunoSEQ multiplex PCR, lists solely in-frame clones and lacks some. The sample lists tens of thousands of clones, more than 90% occurring once. The starting material was CD4+ or CD8+ T cells sorted from blood, obtained in a trial of the OX40 agonist ivuxolimab. These receptors were taken from an adult with an advanced solid tumor such as melanoma, head and neck, liver or kidney cancer.

This sequence joins TRBV27 and TRBJ2-1; TRBD1 matches at 8 bases. CDR1 and CDR2 (germline): MNHEY, SMNVEV (reference sequence). V was clipped by 8 bases and J by 1 base; unmatched bases: 10. The CDR3 runs to 16 residues. CDR3: CASDDGTGRSYNEQFF. CDR3 DNA: TGTGCCAGCGACGATGGGACAGGCCGTTCCTACAATGAGCAGTTCTTC.

Here the CDR3 reads CASSGMGGAPSLYTQYF. The CDR3 bases are TGTGCCAGCAGCGGTATGGGCGGGGCCCCCTCCTTATATACGCAGTATTTT. V is TRBV11-2 and J is TRBJ2-3; TRBD2 is a possible D gene (6 bases). Germline V gene data show CDR1 as SGHAT and CDR2 as FQNNGV. Trimming removed 5 bases from V and 7 bases from J, with 25 bases in between. The CDR3 length is 17 residues.

The gene calls are TRBV27 and TRBJ1-5; 7 nucleotides line up with TRBD1. V shed 6 bases and J 4 bases; nucleotides not matched to a gene: 12. The CDR3 spans 16 residues. Germline CDR1 MNHEY, CDR2 SMNVEV (reference sequence). For the CDR3, the DNA is TGTGCCAGCAGAGATACTTGGACAGGACGTAATCAGCCCCAGCATTTT. Its protein is CASRDTWTGRNQPQHF.

DNA for the CDR3: TGCGCCAGCAGGATCGACCAGGACAGGGTAAATTCACCCCTCCACTTT. Residues: CASRIDQDRVNSPLHF. This sequence joins TRBV5-1 and TRBJ1-6; 8 bases agree with TRBD1. The CDR3 covers 16 residues. CDR1 and CDR2 from the germline V gene are SGHRS and YFSETQ. Germline trimming cut 5 bases from V and 7 bases from J; bases unmatched to any gene: 11.

The chain carries TRBV7-9 and TRBJ1-1, with D hard to call. The V end was cut by 0 bases, the J end by 7 bases, with 6 bases between. The CDR3 runs to 12 residues. Germline-derived CDR1 and CDR2 are SEHNR and FQNEAQ (reference sequence). CDR3 protein: CASSLAEIEAFF. In nucleotides, the CDR3 is TGTGCCAGCAGCTTAGCGGAGATTGAAGCTTTCTTT.

This rearrangement joins TRBV11-2 to TRBJ2-5, with D perhaps TRBD2 (5 bases). Germline V CDR1 and CDR2: SGHAT, FQNNGV. The CDR3 loop spans 13 amino acids. Trimming pared 6 bases from V and 5 bases from J, leaving 13 bases between. CDR3: CASRHAGYETQYF. DNA for the CDR3: TGTGCCAGCAGACACGCGGGTTACGAGACCCAGTACTTC.

The chain carries TRBV7-9 and TRBJ2-1; 13 bases align to TRBD2. Germline V lookup: CDR1 SEHNR, CDR2 FQNEAQ (reference sequence). The V segment lost 5 bases and the J segment 6 bases; nucleotides outside the gene matches: 10. This CDR3 contains 17 residues. The CDR3 coding sequence is TGTGCCAGCAGCCCACCGCCGGGACTAGCGGGGTCCAATGAGCAGTTCTTC. Protein sequence: CASSPPPGLAGSNEQFF.

The chain has TRBV9 and TRBJ2-7; D is unresolved. CDR3 length equals 15 residues. Germline values: CDR1 SGDLS, CDR2 YYNGEE. Deletions cut 2 bases from V and 0 bases from J, with 12 bases between. CDR3 protein: CASSVGSASSYEQYF. As DNA, the CDR3 is TGTGCCAGCAGCGTGGGGTCAGCCAGCTCCTACGAGCAGTACTTC. The full variable domain, rest sourced from reference TRBV9 and TRBJ2-7, is DSGVTQTPKHLITATGQRVTLRCSPRSGDLSVYWYQQSLDQGLQFLIQYYNGEERAKGNILERFSAQQFPDLHSELNLSSLELGDSALYFCASSVGSASSYEQYFGPGTRLTVT.

CDR3 DNA sequence: TGTGCCAGCAGCTCGGGACTAGCGGGTAGCACAGATACGCAGTATTTT. Amino acids: CASSSGLAGSTDTQYF. This rearrangement joins TRBV7-9 to TRBJ2-3; 12 bases align to TRBD2. Trimming removed 4 bases from V and 0 bases from J; junction bases left unmatched: 2. The CDR3 totals 16 residues. Germline CDR1 is SEHNR and CDR2 is FQNEAQ (reference sequence). The entire variable domain, with the rest obtained from reference TRBV7-9 and TRBJ2-3, is as follows: DTGVSQNPRHKITKRGQNVTFRCDPISEHNRLYWYRQTLGQGPEFLTYFQNEAQLEKSRLLSDRFSAERPKGSFSTLEIQRTEQGDSAMYLCASSSGLAGSTDTQYFGPGTRLTVL.

This clone was observed once. The gene calls are TRBV15 and TRBJ2-6; no firm D call. CDR1 LNHNV and CDR2 YYDKDF come from the germline V gene (reference sequence). The CDR3 consists of 12 residues. V lost 3 bases to trimming and J lost 3 bases, with 0 bases between them. CDR3 sequence reads: CATSSGANVLTF. The CDR3 DNA sequence: TGTGCCACCAGCAGTGGGGCCAACGTCCTGACTTTC. Full variable domain (missing parts from reference TRBV15 and TRBJ2-6): DAMVIQNPRYQVTQFGKPVTLSCSQTLNHNVMYWYQQKSSQAPKLLFHYYDKDFNNEADTPDNFQSRRPNTSFCFLDIRSPGLGDTAMYLCATSSGANVLTFGAGSRLTVL.

This chain joins TRBV27 and TRBJ2-7, with D perhaps assigned TRBD1 or TRBD2 (5 bases each). V was cut by 6 bases and J by 0 bases, with 15 bases left in between. Germline lookup yields CDR1 MNHEY and CDR2 SMNVEV (reference sequence). The CDR3 has 15 amino acids. The CDR3: CASSLGTVPSYEQYF. CDR3 coding DNA: TGTGCCAGCAGCCTCGGGACGGTCCCCTCCTACGAGCAGTACTTC.

This clone was found once. The V gene is TRBV11-2, the J gene TRBJ2-2, with D possibly being TRBD1 (5 bases). Looked up from germline, CDR1 is SGHAT and CDR2 is FQNNGV. This CDR3 has 15 amino acids. The V end lost 1 base, the J end lost 6 bases, and 12 bases lay between the germline ends. This CDR3 is CASSLVARASGELFF. The CDR3 nucleotides read TGTGCCAGCAGCTTAGTTGCCAGGGCGTCCGGGGAGCTGTTTTTT.